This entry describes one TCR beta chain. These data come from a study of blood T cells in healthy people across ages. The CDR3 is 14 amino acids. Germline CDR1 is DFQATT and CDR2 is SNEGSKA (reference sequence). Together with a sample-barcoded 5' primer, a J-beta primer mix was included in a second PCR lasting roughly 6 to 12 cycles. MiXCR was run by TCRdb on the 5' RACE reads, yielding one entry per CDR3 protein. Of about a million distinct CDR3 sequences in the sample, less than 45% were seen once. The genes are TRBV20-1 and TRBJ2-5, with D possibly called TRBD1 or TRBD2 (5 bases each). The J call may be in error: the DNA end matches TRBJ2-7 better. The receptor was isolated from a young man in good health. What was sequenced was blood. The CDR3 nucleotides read TGCAGTGCTAGAGGGTACCGGGACCCCTACGAGCAGTACTTC. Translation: CSARGYRDPYEQYF.